Below are 29 T cell receptor beta chains sequenced from a single sample in a study of blood T cell repertoires in COVID-19. The repertoire was sequenced with immunoSEQ multiplex PCR; TCRdb's copy has only in-frame clones and lacks some. The data contain around 260,000 clones, under 90% of them singletons. Material for sequencing was peripheral blood. Source of these receptors: a woman aged 45 to 65 who had recovered from COVID-19.

In this sample, this clone turned up a few times. The chain couples TRBV4-3 to TRBJ1-2, with 7 bases identical to TRBD1. From germline, CDR1 is LGHNA and CDR2 YSLEER. The CDR3 sequence is 17 residues long. Trimming took 0 bases from V and 4 from J; bases not matched to a gene: 11. The CDR3: CASSQDRGTEKSYGYTF. For the CDR3, the DNA is TGCGCCAGCAGCCAAGATCGAGGGACAGAGAAATCCTATGGCTACACCTTC.

This clone appeared once. The genes are TRBV25-1 and TRBJ1-4, with TRBD1 matching over 8 bases. V shed 4 bases, J shed 8 bases, and the junction held 3 bases outside the gene matches. The CDR3 length is 13 residues. Germline lookup yields CDR1 MGHDK and CDR2 SYGVNS. In DNA, the CDR3 is TGTGCCAGCAGTGGACAGGGGAAAGAAAAACTGTTTTTT. The encoded protein is CASSGQGKEKLFF.

The V call is TRBV7-9, the J call TRBJ2-7; 7 nucleotides match TRBD1. The CDR3 runs 15 residues. With V trimmed by 0 bases and J by 0 bases, 2 bases remained unmatched. The germline CDR1 and CDR2 sequences are SEHNR and FQNEAQ (reference sequence). The CDR3 sequence: CASSLAQGVSYEQYF. CDR3 sequence (DNA): TGTGCCAGCAGCTTAGCGCAGGGGGTCTCCTACGAGCAGTACTTC.

The chain carries TRBV5-1 and TRBJ2-7, with 9 bases lining up with TRBD1. V lost 4 bases to trimming and J lost 3 bases; unmatched junction nucleotides: 8. Per the germline V gene, CDR1 is SGHRS and CDR2 is YFSETQ. There are 15 residues in the CDR3. CDR3 in amino acids: CASSVGQGKNYEQYF. The CDR3 coding sequence is TGCGCCAGCAGCGTGGGACAGGGAAAAAACTACGAGCAGTACTTC.

The rearrangement links TRBV5-6 to TRBJ1-2, with a tentative D call TRBD1 (5 bases). The V end lost 7 bases, the J end lost 7 bases, and 20 bases lay between the germline ends. This CDR3 has 14 amino acids. Germline assignment: CDR1 SGHDT and CDR2 YYEEEE. The CDR3 loop is CASFRGFTSGGYTF. The CDR3 bases are TGTGCCAGCTTCCGGGGGTTTACGTCAGGTGGCTACACCTTC. The whole variable domain, filled in from reference TRBV5-6 and TRBJ1-2, reads DAGVTQSPTHLIKTRGQQVTLRCSPKSGHDTVSWYQQALGQGPQFIFQYYEEEERQRGNFPDRFSGHQFPNYSSELNVNALLLGDSALYLCASFRGFTSGGYTFGSGTRLTVV.

The V gene is TRBV30, the J gene TRBJ1-5; TRBD1 matches at 7 bases. Germline CDR1 is GTSNPN and CDR2 is SVGIG (reference sequence). J gave up 0 bases and V 2 bases, and 4 bases lay outside the gene matches. The CDR3 length is 15 residues. The DNA for the CDR3 is TGTGCCTGGAGTCCGACAGGGAATAGCAATCAGCCCCAGCATTTT. Amino acids: CAWSPTGNSNQPQHF.

The J gene is TRBJ2-3, the V gene TRBV4-3; possible D gene TRBD1, 6 bases. Trimming took off 0 bases at V and 8 bases at J, with 18 bases between the two ends. Germline V gene sequence: CDR1 LGHNA, CDR2 YSLEER. The CDR3 loop spans 16 amino acids. The CDR3 coding sequence is TGCGCCAGCAGCCAAGACCGAGCGGCCGAAGGGGGTACGCAGTATTTT. Translating gives CASSQDRAAEGGTQYF.

The chain links TRBV25-1 to TRBJ2-3, with D possibly TRBD2 on 5 matching bases. This CDR3 region has 18 residues. Germline V gene data show CDR1 as MGHDK and CDR2 as SYGVNS. Trimming cost V 1 base and J 2 bases, with 19 bases left between them. The CDR3 nucleotides read TGTGCCAGCAGTGAATCCCTCGGTGTAGCGAGAGCCACAGATACGCAGTATTTT. It yields the protein CASSESLGVARATDTQYF. Looking up the rest from reference TRBV25-1 and TRBJ2-3 gives the full variable domain: EADIYQTPRYLVIGTGKKITLECSQTMGHDKMYWYQQDPGMELHLIHYSYGVNSTEKGDLSSESTVSRIRTEHFPLTLESARPSHTSQYLCASSESLGVARATDTQYFGPGTRLTVL.

The rearrangement joins TRBV25-1 to TRBJ1-2, with TRBD1 matching over 8 bases. V gave up 6 bases and J gave up 4 bases; unmatched junction bases: 7. CDR1 and CDR2 from the germline V gene are MGHDK and SYGVNS. The CDR3 is 14 residues long. The CDR3 DNA is TGTGCCAGCAGCTCGACAGGGGTCGTCTATGGCTACACCTTC. This encodes CASSSTGVVYGYTF.

This clone has only one observation. The chain carries TRBV18 and TRBJ2-2, with a tentative D call TRBD1 (6 bases). Trimming took off 4 bases at V and 3 bases at J, with 18 bases between the two ends. Germline values: CDR1 KGHSH, CDR2 LQKENI. The CDR3 totals 17 residues. The CDR3 bases are TGTGCCAGCTCACTTCGACAGGAGCTAGTTCACACCGGGGAGCTGTTTTTT. This sequence encodes CASSLRQELVHTGELFF.

This clone came up a few times. The chain uses TRBV9 and TRBJ2-5; the D gene is possibly TRBD1 (6 bases). Germline-derived CDR1 and CDR2 are SGDLS and YYNGEE. Trimming pared 4 bases from V and 1 base from J, leaving 11 bases between. This CDR3 spans 14 amino acids. The chain's CDR3 is CASSPGQFQETQYF. The CDR3 DNA sequence: TGTGCCAGCAGCCCTGGACAGTTCCAAGAGACCCAGTACTTC.

The chain links TRBV29-1 to TRBJ1-5; 10 bases agree with TRBD1. V lost 7 bases to trimming and J lost 6 bases; unmatched junction nucleotides: 12. The CDR3 has 15 residues. Germline loops: CDR1 SQVTM, CDR2 ANQGSEA. Here the CDR3 reads CSASAGTGATQPQHF. CDR3 DNA sequence: TGCAGCGCCTCTGCCGGGACAGGGGCCACTCAGCCCCAGCATTTT. Variable domain in full (rest from reference TRBV29-1 and TRBJ1-5): SAVISQKPSRDICQRGTSLTIQCQVDSQVTMMFWYRQQPGQSLTLIATANQGSEATYESGFVIDKFPISRPNLTFSTLTVSNMSPEDSSIYLCSASAGTGATQPQHFGDGTRLSIL.

This clone occurred a few times. The chain combines TRBV19 with TRBJ1-4, with D possibly matching TRBD1 (5 bases). The V and J ends lost 3 bases and 8 bases respectively, with 19 bases between them. Germline V gene sequence: CDR1 LNHDA, CDR2 SQIVND (reference sequence). CDR3 length: 16 residues. CDR3 sequence (DNA): TGTGCCAGTAGTATTGGAGGGGCCCGGTTTTCCGAAAAACTGTTTTTT. It translates to CASSIGGARFSEKLFF. Full variable domain (rest looked up from reference TRBV19 and TRBJ1-4): DGGITQSPKYLFRKEGQNVTLSCEQNLNHDAMYWYRQDPGQGLRLIYYSQIVNDFQKGDIAEGYSVSREKKESFPLTVTSAQKNPTAFYLCASSIGGARFSEKLFFGSGTQLSVL.

The V call is TRBV28, the J call TRBJ2-7; D is uncertain. CDR1 is MDHEN and CDR2 is SYDVKM in the germline V gene. V lost 4 bases, J lost 2 bases, and 9 bases lay in between. CDR3 length equals 13 residues. This CDR3 is CASSWSGAYEQYF. Here the CDR3 DNA reads TGTGCCAGCAGTTGGTCCGGTGCCTACGAGCAGTACTTC.

This clone appeared once. Here the CDR3 reads CASSLNPRDTQYF. In nucleotides, the CDR3 is TGTGCCAGCAGCTTAAATCCGCGTGATACGCAGTATTTT. The V gene is TRBV7-9, the J gene TRBJ2-3; D not certain. This CDR3 is 13 amino acids long. Trimming took 2 bases from V and 6 from J, leaving 9 bases between them. The germline V gene encodes CDR1 SEHNR and CDR2 FQNEAQ (reference sequence).

In this sample, this clone turned up once. The chain couples TRBV30 to TRBJ1-1; D perhaps matches TRBD1 (5 bases). CDR3 length: 14 amino acids. Germline lookup yields CDR1 GTSNPN and CDR2 SVGIG (reference sequence). Trimming removed 5 bases from V and 5 bases from J, with 18 bases in between. The CDR3 DNA is TGTGCCTGGCTAATCGGGGGAGTGAGGACTGAAGCTTTCTTT. It yields the protein CAWLIGGVRTEAFF.

This clone was counted a single time. This chain links TRBV30 with TRBJ1-5; D uncertain. The CDR3 extends over 15 amino acids. Germline lookup yields CDR1 GTSNPN and CDR2 SVGIG (reference sequence). V was cut by 1 base and J by 6 bases, with 16 bases left in between. The DNA of the CDR3 is TGTGCCTGGAGTGAACAGTGGGTTGGTTTTCAGCCCCAGCATTTT. Its translation: CAWSEQWVGFQPQHF.

The rearrangement joins TRBV9 to TRBJ2-2; 7 nucleotides align to TRBD2. The germline CDR1 and CDR2 sequences are SGDLS and YYNGEE. The junction had 7 bases not matched to a gene; V was cut back by 4 bases and J by 7 bases. This CDR3 is 14 amino acids long. The CDR3 sequence: CASSLSLAGGELFF. CDR3 in DNA: TGTGCCAGCAGCCTTTCCTTAGCGGGCGGGGAGCTGTTTTTT.

The V call is TRBV28, the J call TRBJ1-1, with 7 bases fitting TRBD1. CDR3 length: 11 amino acids. The V gene end was trimmed by 2 bases and the J gene end by 9 bases; junction bases not matched to a gene: 0. Per the germline V gene, CDR1 is MDHEN and CDR2 is SYDVKM. CDR3 region: CASSLRGQAFF. The CDR3, as DNA: TGTGCCAGCAGTTTAAGGGGGCAAGCTTTCTTT.

The gene calls are TRBV6-5 and TRBJ1-5; maybe TRBD1 (6 bases). Trimming left V 6 bases short and J 3 bases short, with 15 bases between. Germline loops: CDR1 MNHEY, CDR2 SVGAGI. This CDR3 is 15 amino acids long. The CDR3 DNA sequence: TGTGCCAGCAGGAGGGGGGGCGAATACAATCAGCCCCAGCATTTT. Protein: CASRRGGEYNQPQHF.

This chain uses TRBV7-2 with TRBJ2-7; D is possibly TRBD2 (5 bases). The V end was cut by 5 bases, the J end by 7 bases, with 18 bases between. The CDR3 is 14 amino acids. CDR1 and CDR2 from the germline V gene are SGHTA and FQGNSA. CDR3 region: CASSLPPGFDEQYF. The CDR3 DNA sequence: TGTGCCAGCAGCCTCCCCCCGGGATTCGATGAGCAGTACTTC.

This clone was counted between two and nine times. This rearrangement joins TRBV9 to TRBJ2-7; 9 nucleotides match TRBD1. Germline V gives CDR1 SGDLS, CDR2 YYNGEE. The CDR3 loop spans 16 amino acids. V shed 3 bases and J 6 bases; nucleotides not matched to a gene: 13. CDR3 protein: CASSATTGGAWSEQYF. The CDR3 bases are TGTGCCAGCAGCGCCACAACAGGGGGCGCTTGGTCCGAGCAGTACTTC.

The chain employs TRBV27 and TRBJ2-2; 7 nucleotides match TRBD1. With 6 bases clipped from V and 0 bases from J, the junction kept 7 bases outside the gene matches. The CDR3 contains 16 residues. Per the germline V gene, CDR1 is MNHEY and CDR2 is SMNVEV (reference sequence). For the CDR3, the DNA is TGTGCCAGCAGAAGGGGGACAGATCCGAACACCGGGGAGCTGTTTTTT. It specifies CASRRGTDPNTGELFF.

The chain is built from TRBV29-1 and TRBJ2-7, with 7 nucleotides matching TRBD2. The trim removed 6 bases at V and 6 bases at J, leaving 14 bases unmatched. The CDR3 extends over 14 amino acids. The germline V gene encodes CDR1 SQVTM and CDR2 ANQGSEA. The CDR3 here is CSVPSWGRAIEQYF. CDR3 in DNA: TGCAGCGTCCCCTCTTGGGGGAGGGCCATCGAGCAGTACTTC.

The chain recombines TRBV9 with TRBJ2-1; TRBD2 matches 12 bases. V was pared by 4 bases and J by 2 bases, with 16 bases of the junction left unmatched. The germline gives CDR1 SGDLS, CDR2 YYNGEE. CDR3 size: 20 residues. This chain's CDR3 is CASSIWTGTSGSGAYNEQFF. DNA of the CDR3: TGTGCCAGCAGCATTTGGACCGGGACTAGCGGGTCAGGTGCCTACAATGAGCAGTTCTTC.

The chain uses TRBV19 and TRBJ1-5, with 8 bases matching TRBD1. This CDR3 is built from 15 residues. V dropped 3 bases and J dropped 6; count of bases not matched to a gene: 7. CDR1 and CDR2 (germline): LNHDA, SQIVND (reference sequence). The CDR3 loop reads CASSIGQGRRQPQHF. The CDR3 coding sequence is TGTGCCAGTAGTATCGGACAGGGAAGGCGTCAGCCCCAGCATTTT.

V is TRBV19 and J is TRBJ1-2; 12 bases are a match to TRBD1. V dropped 0 bases and J dropped 4; count of bases not matched to a gene: 9. Germline V gene lookup returns CDR1 LNHDA and CDR2 SQIVND (reference sequence). This CDR3 comprises 18 residues. CDR3 amino acids: CASSIDPGQGAFGYGYTF. The CDR3 region has the DNA TGTGCCAGTAGTATAGATCCGGGACAGGGGGCGTTTGGCTATGGCTACACCTTC.

J is TRBJ1-2 and V is TRBV25-1, with a tentative D call TRBD1 (6 bases). V lost 10 bases and J 5 bases, leaving 20 bases between the germline ends. This CDR3 has 14 residues. Germline loops: CDR1 MGHDK, CDR2 SYGVNS. The CDR3 protein is CATTPAGVRYGYTF. The CDR3 nucleotides are TGTGCCACAACACCGGCAGGGGTGCGGTATGGCTACACCTTC.

J is TRBJ2-7 and V is TRBV6-2 or TRBV6-3, with no clear D. Trimming stripped 5 bases from V and 6 bases from J, with 14 bases between. The length of the CDR3 is 13 residues. CDR1 is MNHEY and CDR2 is SVGEGT in the germline V gene. In DNA form, the CDR3 reads TGTGCCAGCAGTCTCTCCCCTCACGGCGAGCAGTACTTC. This encodes CASSLSPHGEQYF.